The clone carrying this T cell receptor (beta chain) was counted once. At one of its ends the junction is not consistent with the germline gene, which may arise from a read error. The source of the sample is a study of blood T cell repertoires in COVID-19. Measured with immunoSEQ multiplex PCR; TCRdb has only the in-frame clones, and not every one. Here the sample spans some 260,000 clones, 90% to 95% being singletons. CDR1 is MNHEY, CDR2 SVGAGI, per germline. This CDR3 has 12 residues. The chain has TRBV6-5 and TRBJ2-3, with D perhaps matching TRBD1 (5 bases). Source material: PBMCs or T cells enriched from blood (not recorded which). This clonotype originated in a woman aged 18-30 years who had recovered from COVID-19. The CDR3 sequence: CGSQGRSDTQYF. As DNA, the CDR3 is TGCGGATCGCAGGGTAGGTCAGATACGCAGTATTTT.